Below, 2 T cell receptor beta chains from the same sample are listed, as sequenced in a study of Graves' ophthalmopathy and Graves' hyperthyroidism. The authors amplified TCR beta CDR3 regions, and they did so from RNA transcripts for repertoire sequencing. The library came from an HTBI-primed first-round RT-PCR and a second-round multiplex PCR. TCRdb re-analysed the multiplex PCR reads in MiXCR, keeping a single row per CDR3 protein. The sample carries about 700,000 distinct CDR3 sequences, about 44% recorded once. The sequencing input was peripheral blood. The receptors were gathered from an adult man with Graves' ophthalmopathy.

The chain carries TRBV15 and TRBJ2-7; D might be TRBD2 (6 bases). This CDR3 is built from 21 residues. Germline V gene data show CDR1 as LNHNV and CDR2 as YYDKDF (reference sequence). V shed 0 bases and J shed 0 bases, with 27 bases lying between them. The CDR3: CATSRDRRDLGPKASSYEQYF. In nucleotides, the CDR3 is TGTGCCACCAGCAGAGATAGAAGGGACTTGGGCCCTAAAGCTAGCTCCTACGAGCAGTACTTC.

The chain couples TRBV10-2 to TRBJ1-5, with D hard to call. In germline, CDR1 is WSHSY, CDR2 SAAADI. CDR3 length: 17 amino acids. V gave up 5 bases and J gave up 0 bases, with 17 bases separating them. The CDR3 sequence is CASSPLQVKHSNQPQHF. In DNA form, the CDR3 reads TGCGCCAGCAGTCCGCTGCAAGTTAAACATAGCAATCAGCCCCAGCATTTT.